This passage covers 21 T cell receptor beta chains from one sample sequenced in a study of blood T cells in healthy people across ages. For the second PCR, which ran for 7 to 11 cycles, a sample-barcoded 5' primer and a J-beta primer mix were used. Via MiXCR, TCRdb re-called the 5' RACE reads, giving one row per CDR3 protein. The sample lists hundreds of thousands of distinct CDR3 sequences, more than 45% occurring once. Specimen: blood. These receptor sequences come from a man aged 30-40 years in good health.

V and J are TRBV4-2 and TRBJ1-2, with no clear D. This CDR3 has 16 amino acids. V dropped 4 bases and J dropped 4 bases, with 19 bases sitting between them. CDR1 is LGHNA, CDR2 YNFKEQ, per germline. In DNA, the CDR3 is TGTGCCAGCAGCCCTACTCAGGTTATTGAGTCCTATGGCTACACCTTC. As protein: CASSPTQVIESYGYTF.

The chain employs TRBV6-5 and TRBJ1-3, with D perhaps matching TRBD1 (6 bases). Trimming cost V 0 bases and J 0 bases, with 12 bases left between them. Germline V gene lookup returns CDR1 MNHEY and CDR2 SVGAGI. The CDR3 has 17 residues. CDR3 in amino acids: CASSYSIGGHSGNTIYF. CDR3 nucleotide sequence: TGTGCCAGCAGTTACTCGATCGGGGGGCACTCTGGAAACACCATATATTTT.

This rearrangement joins TRBV7-2 to TRBJ1-2; D not resolved. The CDR3 length is 11 residues. Germline V gene lookup returns CDR1 SGHTA and CDR2 FQGNSA. Trimming removed 3 bases from V and 8 bases from J, with 7 bases in between. The DNA for the CDR3 is TGTGCCAGCAGCTTCTCCTTAGGCTACACCTTC. Translated: CASSFSLGYTF.

This rearrangement joins TRBV20-1 to TRBJ2-1; D ambiguous. The ends were cut back, 3 bases at V and 9 bases at J, with 12 bases in the middle. The germline CDR1 and CDR2 sequences are DFQATT and SNEGSKA (reference sequence). The CDR3 covers 12 residues. CDR3 protein: CSARSVVGEQFF. The DNA for the CDR3 is TGCAGTGCTAGGTCCGTGGTCGGTGAGCAGTTCTTC.

V gene TRBV4-2 combines with J gene TRBJ2-1, with 8 bases that match TRBD1. The ends lost 0 bases at V and 15 bases at J; junction bases unmatched: 16. The CDR3 spans 16 residues. Germline values: CDR1 LGHNA, CDR2 YNFKEQ. The CDR3 DNA sequence: TGTGCCAGCAGCCAAGATCCTGGACAGGGTTCTGTTCCCCCGTTCTTC. Translation: CASSQDPGQGSVPPFF.

This clonotype was found a few times. The rearrangement uses TRBV27 and TRBJ1-2; D not resolved. V shed 4 bases and J shed 5 bases, with 11 bases lying between them. Germline CDR1 is MNHEY and CDR2 is SMNVEV (reference sequence). CDR3 size: 13 residues. This CDR3 reads CASSSTAPYGYTF. For the CDR3, the DNA is TGTGCCAGCAGTTCGACGGCCCCTTATGGCTACACCTTC.

The chain is built from TRBV27 and TRBJ1-2; 7 positions match TRBD1. The CDR3 spans 14 residues. V lost 3 bases and J lost 4; bases outside the gene matches: 5. The germline V gene has CDR1 MNHEY and CDR2 SMNVEV (reference sequence). CDR3 nucleotide sequence: TGTGCCAGCAGTTTGAAGGGGGCGAGCTATGGCTACACCTTC. Its protein product is CASSLKGASYGYTF.

Notes on this clonotype: Being one base from a much bigger clone, this may be a read error. This rearrangement joins TRBV15 to TRBJ2-7, with 10 positions matching TRBD1. The germline gives CDR1 LNHNV, CDR2 YYDKDF (reference sequence). Unmatched junction bases numbered 12, after V lost 1 base and J lost 3 bases. The CDR3 length is 18 residues. Here the CDR3 DNA reads TGTGCCACCAGCAGAGGGCAACCCGGGACAGGGGTTTTCTACGAGCAGTACTTC. Translation: CATSRGQPGTGVFYEQYF.

V and J are TRBV10-2 and TRBJ2-1; 7 bases align to TRBD1. Germline V gives CDR1 WSHSY, CDR2 SAAADI. The V gene end was trimmed by 6 bases and the J gene end by 3 bases; junction bases not matched to a gene: 8. This CDR3 spans 15 amino acids. CDR3 sequence reads: CASRRQGSVYNEQFF. CDR3 coding DNA: TGCGCCAGCAGACGACAGGGATCAGTCTACAATGAGCAGTTCTTC.

This clonotype has only a few counts. J is TRBJ2-7 and V is TRBV29-1; D is perhaps TRBD1 (6 bases). This CDR3 has 14 amino acids. Germline V gives CDR1 SQVTM, CDR2 ANQGSEA. V was shortened by 7 bases and J by 2 bases, with 18 bases between the two germline ends. The CDR3 here is CSAVIQGVPYEQYF. CDR3 coding DNA: TGCAGCGCTGTTATACAGGGAGTTCCCTACGAGCAGTACTTC.

The gene calls are TRBV6-1 and TRBJ2-7; the D gene is possibly TRBD2 (5 bases). Germline CDR1 reads MNHNS; CDR2 reads SASEGT. The V and J ends lost 6 bases and 1 base respectively, with 10 bases between them. The CDR3 totals 13 residues. The CDR3 coding sequence is TGTGCCAGCAGGGAAACTAGATCCTACGAGCAGTACTTC. Translated, it gives CASRETRSYEQYF.

The J gene is TRBJ2-1, the V gene TRBV7-8, with D possibly matching TRBD1 (5 bases). The CDR3 is 14 residues long. The germline gives CDR1 SGHVS, CDR2 FQNEAQ. V gave up 5 bases and J gave up 4 bases, with 12 bases separating them. Here the CDR3 DNA reads TGTGCCAGCAGCGAACAAAACAGGTACAATGAGCAGTTCTTC. This gives the protein CASSEQNRYNEQFF.

J is TRBJ1-3 and V is TRBV10-3; D uncertain. Trimming pared 1 base from V and 1 base from J, leaving 2 bases between. Germline assignment: CDR1 ENHRY and CDR2 SYGVKD. CDR3 length: 13 amino acids. CDR3: CAISEFSGNTIYF. DNA for the CDR3: TGTGCCATCAGTGAGTTTTCTGGAAACACCATATATTTT.

The chain recombines TRBV28 with TRBJ1-2; D is perhaps TRBD1 (6 bases). This CDR3 has 13 amino acids. Looked up from germline, CDR1 is MDHEN and CDR2 is SYDVKM. The V end lost 7 bases, the J end lost 2 bases, and 11 bases lay between the germline ends. The CDR3 sequence: CASKTGPNYGYTF. In nucleotides, the CDR3 is TGTGCCAGCAAAACAGGGCCCAACTATGGCTACACCTTC.

This sequence joins TRBV7-9 and TRBJ2-7, with D perhaps TRBD1 or TRBD2 (5 bases each). The V end was cut by 1 base, the J end by 2 bases, with 12 bases between. Germline CDR1 reads SEHNR; CDR2 reads FQNEAQ (reference sequence). The CDR3 has 15 amino acids. The CDR3 region is CASSLVVGTAYEQYF. DNA for the CDR3: TGTGCCAGCAGCTTAGTGGTGGGGACGGCCTACGAGCAGTACTTC.

This chain uses TRBV7-2 with TRBJ2-4; possible D gene TRBD2, 6 bases. The DNA end lines up better with TRBJ2-5; the J call may be wrong. This CDR3 comprises 14 residues. The germline CDR1 and CDR2 sequences are SGHTA and FQGNSA. In DNA, the CDR3 is TGTGCCAGCAGCTTGGAGGGGAGTCGGCAGACCCAGTACTTC. Protein sequence: CASSLEGSRQTQYF.

Points on this clonotype: A read error may account for a junction end that differs from germline. The chain combines TRBV7-9 with TRBJ2-5; D tentatively reads TRBD1 or TRBD2 (5 bases each). Germline V gene data show CDR1 as SEHNR and CDR2 as FQNEAQ (reference sequence). The CDR3 has 12 amino acids. CDR3 sequence: CASSGQKGAQYF. The CDR3 coding sequence is TGCGCCAGCAGCGGACAAAAAGGGGCCCAGTACTTC.

To note about this clonotype: One junction end does not reproduce the germline sequence, and a read error may be involved. The V and J genes are TRBV20-1 and TRBJ2-5; possibly TRBD1 or TRBD2 for D (7 bases each). This CDR3 has 14 amino acids. CDR1 is DFQATT and CDR2 is SNEGSKA in the germline V gene (reference sequence). The CDR3 reads CSKRRGGGQEIQYF. The CDR3 bases are TGCAGTAAGCGGCGGGGAGGGGGCCAAGAGATCCAGTACTTC.

This clonotype was recorded many times. The chain carries TRBV7-2 and TRBJ2-7, with D perhaps assigned TRBD1 or TRBD2 (5 bases each). There are 12 residues in the CDR3. Trimming left V 5 bases short and J 4 bases short, with 9 bases between. Germline CDR1 reads SGHTA; CDR2 reads FQGNSA. In DNA form, the CDR3 reads TGTGCCAGCAGCCCGGGGCTGTACGAGCAGTACTTC. It yields the protein CASSPGLYEQYF.

This clonotype was observed a few times. The rearrangement uses TRBV25-1 and TRBJ2-1; 7 positions match TRBD1. V gave up 4 bases and J gave up 9 bases; unmatched junction bases: 9. Per the germline V gene, CDR1 is MGHDK and CDR2 is SYGVNS. The CDR3 is made up of 14 amino acids. DNA for the CDR3: TGTGCCAGCAGTGTCGGTGGGACAGCCCCTGAGCAGTTCTTC. As protein: CASSVGGTAPEQFF.

This clonotype was seen a few times. The rearrangement uses TRBV5-1 and TRBJ2-5; 9 bases agree with TRBD1. The CDR3 runs 14 residues. Germline V lookup: CDR1 SGHRS, CDR2 YFSETQ. V shed 2 bases, J shed 3 bases, and the junction held 2 bases outside the gene matches. CDR3: CASSFGQGKETQYF. The CDR3 DNA follows: TGCGCCAGCAGCTTTGGACAGGGGAAAGAGACCCAGTACTTC.